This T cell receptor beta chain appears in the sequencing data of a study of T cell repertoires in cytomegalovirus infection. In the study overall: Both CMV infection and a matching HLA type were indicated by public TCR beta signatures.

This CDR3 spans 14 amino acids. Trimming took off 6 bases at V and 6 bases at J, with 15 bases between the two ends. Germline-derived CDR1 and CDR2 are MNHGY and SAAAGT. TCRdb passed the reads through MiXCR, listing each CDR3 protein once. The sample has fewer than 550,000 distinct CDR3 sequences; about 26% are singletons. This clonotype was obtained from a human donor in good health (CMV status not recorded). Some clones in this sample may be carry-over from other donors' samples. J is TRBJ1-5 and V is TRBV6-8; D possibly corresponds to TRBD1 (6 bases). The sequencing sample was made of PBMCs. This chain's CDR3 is CASRDPGQLQPQHF. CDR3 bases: TGTGCCAGCAGGGACCCGGGACAACTTCAGCCCCAGCATTTT.